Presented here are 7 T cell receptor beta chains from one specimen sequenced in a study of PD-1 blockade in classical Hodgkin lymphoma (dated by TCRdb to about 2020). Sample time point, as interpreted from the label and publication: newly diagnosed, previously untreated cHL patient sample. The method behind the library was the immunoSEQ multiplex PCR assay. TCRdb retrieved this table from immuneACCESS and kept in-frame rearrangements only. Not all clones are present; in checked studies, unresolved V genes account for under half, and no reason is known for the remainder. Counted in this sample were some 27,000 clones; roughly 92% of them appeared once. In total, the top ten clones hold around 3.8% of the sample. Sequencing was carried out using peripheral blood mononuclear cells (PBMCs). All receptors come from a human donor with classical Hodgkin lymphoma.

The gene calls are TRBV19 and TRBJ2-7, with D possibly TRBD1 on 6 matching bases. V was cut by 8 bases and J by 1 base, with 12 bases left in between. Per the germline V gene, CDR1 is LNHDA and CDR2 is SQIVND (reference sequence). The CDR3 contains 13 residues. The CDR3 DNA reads TGTGCCAGTCAGGACAGACGGTCCTACGAGCAGTACTTC. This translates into CASQDRRSYEQYF.

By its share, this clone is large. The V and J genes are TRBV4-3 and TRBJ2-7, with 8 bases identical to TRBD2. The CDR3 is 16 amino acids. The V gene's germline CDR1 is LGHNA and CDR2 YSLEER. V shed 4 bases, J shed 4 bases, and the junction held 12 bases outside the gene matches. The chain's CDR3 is CASSRLAAGGSYEQYF. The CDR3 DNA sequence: TGCGCCAGCAGCCGACTGGCGGCGGGAGGATCGTACGAGCAGTACTTC.

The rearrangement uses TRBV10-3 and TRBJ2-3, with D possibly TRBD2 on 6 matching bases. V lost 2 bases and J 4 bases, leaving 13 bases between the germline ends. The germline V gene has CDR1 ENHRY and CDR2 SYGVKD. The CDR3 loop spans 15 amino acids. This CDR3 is CAISEPGGPSDTQYF. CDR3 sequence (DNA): TGTGCCATCAGTGAGCCTGGAGGGCCATCAGATACGCAGTATTTT.

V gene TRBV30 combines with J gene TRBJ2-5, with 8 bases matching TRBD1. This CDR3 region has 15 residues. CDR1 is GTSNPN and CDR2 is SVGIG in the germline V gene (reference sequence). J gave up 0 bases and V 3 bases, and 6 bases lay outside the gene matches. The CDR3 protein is CAWSRTGGYQETQYF. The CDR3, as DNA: TGTGCCTGGAGCCGAACAGGGGGGTACCAAGAGACCCAGTACTTC. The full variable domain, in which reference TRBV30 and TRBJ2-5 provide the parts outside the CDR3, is SQTIHQWPATLVQPVGSPLSLECTVEGTSNPNLYWYRQAAGRGLQLLFYSVGIGQISSEVPQNLSASRPQDRQFILSSKKLLLSDSGFYLCAWSRTGGYQETQYFGPGTRLLVL.

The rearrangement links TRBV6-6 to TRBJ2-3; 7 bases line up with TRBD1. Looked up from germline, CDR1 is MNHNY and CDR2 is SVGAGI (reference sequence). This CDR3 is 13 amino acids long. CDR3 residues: CVTKWTGTDTQYF. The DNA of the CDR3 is TGTGTCACCAAATGGACAGGAACAGATACGCAGTATTTT.

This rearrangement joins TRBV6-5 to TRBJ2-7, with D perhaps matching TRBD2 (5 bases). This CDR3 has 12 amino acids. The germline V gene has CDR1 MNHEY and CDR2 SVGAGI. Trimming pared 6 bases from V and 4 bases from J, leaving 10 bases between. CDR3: CASRAGGYEQYF. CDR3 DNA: TGTGCCAGCAGAGCTGGAGGTTACGAGCAGTACTTC.

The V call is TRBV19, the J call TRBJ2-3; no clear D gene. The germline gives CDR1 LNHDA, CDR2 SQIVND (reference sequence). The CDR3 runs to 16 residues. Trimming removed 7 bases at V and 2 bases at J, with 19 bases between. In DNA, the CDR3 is TGTGCCAGTACCCCAACTGGGATACGGTCCACAGATACGCAGTATTTT. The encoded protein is CASTPTGIRSTDTQYF.